This TCR beta chain comes out of a study of CD8+CD57+ T cells in acquired aplastic anemia (dated by TCRdb to 2017 to 2018). Background for the entire study: DNA extracted from sorted CD4+ and CD8+ cells had a mean of 3.2 ug, with a range of about 0.19 to 27.4 ug. A CD8+CD57+ expansion meant a frequency higher than the mean frequency seen in healthy subjects. What the authors observed across the whole study: Approximately 27 CD8+ CDR3 sequences were found in both patients and controls but appeared to be highly expressed in patients and within the immunodominant clones of the patients. CD8+ Simpson's diversity did not differ significantly between patients and healthy controls (P=0.060).

The patients picked for sequencing were ones in whom flow cytometry had shown an expansion of CD8+CD57+ cells. Severe acquired aplastic anemia was diagnosed in all patients according to International Study of Aplastic Anemia and Agranulocytosis and Camitta criteria. No patient had received any therapy when blood was sampled. In the study, sorted CD4+ and CD8+ blood T cells from patients with severe aplastic anemia and from healthy subjects underwent deep sequencing of TCR repertoires. Patients were enrolled in the USA under clinicaltrials.gov protocols 00001620, 01623167, 00001397, 00071045, 00081523 and 00961064. Ficoll-Paque density gradient centrifugation was used to isolate peripheral blood mononuclear cells. CD4+ and CD8+ T cells were sorted by FACS or magnetic beads before DNA extraction. This clonotype was detected many times. It lacks a known antigen. No quality values exist for individual bases; no much larger clone is one base distant.

V is cut back by 4 bases and J by 4 bases, with 5 bases in the junction unmatched. The CDR3 sequence holds 16 residues, the cysteine and phenylalanine included. The retained sequence is limited to the CDR3, 48 bases, with the frame set at the first base. CDR1 LGHDT and CDR2 YNNKEL are derived from the germline V gene (reference sequence). TCR beta VDJ combination and CDR3 sequence profiling used genomic DNA as the template. An Illumina HiSeq 2000 was the platform used for TCR repertoire sequencing. In the authors' own workflow: Repertoires were assessed using TRBV/TRBJ rearrangement plots, CDR3 size and DJ length profiles, and Simpson's diversity index. Whichever DNA sequence was most abundant in the deep sequencing data was defined as the immunodominant clone. CDR3 amino acid sequences were screened for sharing across subjects and were compared with published repertoires and the VDJdb database. Using fastp at Q25 and MiXCR, TCRdb reprocessed the public reads and kept productive beta chains. Each CDR3 protein gets just one entry, which takes the most common genes and DNA from the rows behind it. TCRdb's processing, not the authors', yielded these V and J calls. The sample data list under 350,000 distinct CDR3 sequences, and around three fifths of these were observed just once. The leading ten clones occupy roughly 1.3% of the sample.

This sequence originates from a human donor with aplastic anemia. Sequencing was done on a sample of sorted CD4+, CD8+, or CD8+CD57+ T cells (not recorded which) from PBMCs. The rearrangement combines TRBV3-1 with TRBJ2-6; 9 bases in the junction line up with TRBD2. The CDR3 region has the sequence CASSPTSGGGANVLTF. The nucleotide sequence reads as follows: TGTGCCAGCAGCCCGACTAGCGGAGGGGGGGCCAACGTCCTGACTTTC.